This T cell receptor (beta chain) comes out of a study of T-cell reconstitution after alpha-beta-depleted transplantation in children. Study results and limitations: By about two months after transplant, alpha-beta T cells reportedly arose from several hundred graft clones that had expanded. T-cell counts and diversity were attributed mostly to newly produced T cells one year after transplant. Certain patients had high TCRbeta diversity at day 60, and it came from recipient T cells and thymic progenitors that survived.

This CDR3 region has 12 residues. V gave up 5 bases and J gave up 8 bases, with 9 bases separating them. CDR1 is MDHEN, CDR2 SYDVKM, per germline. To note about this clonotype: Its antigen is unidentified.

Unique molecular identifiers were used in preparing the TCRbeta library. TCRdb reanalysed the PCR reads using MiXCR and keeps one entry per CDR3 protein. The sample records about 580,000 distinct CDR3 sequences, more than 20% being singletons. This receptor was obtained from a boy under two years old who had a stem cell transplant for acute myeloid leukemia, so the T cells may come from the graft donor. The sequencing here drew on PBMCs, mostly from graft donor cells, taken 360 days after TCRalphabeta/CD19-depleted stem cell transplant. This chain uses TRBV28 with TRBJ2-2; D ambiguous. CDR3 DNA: TGTGCCAGCAGTCAACCGAGGGGGGAGCTGTTTTTT. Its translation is CASSQPRGELFF.